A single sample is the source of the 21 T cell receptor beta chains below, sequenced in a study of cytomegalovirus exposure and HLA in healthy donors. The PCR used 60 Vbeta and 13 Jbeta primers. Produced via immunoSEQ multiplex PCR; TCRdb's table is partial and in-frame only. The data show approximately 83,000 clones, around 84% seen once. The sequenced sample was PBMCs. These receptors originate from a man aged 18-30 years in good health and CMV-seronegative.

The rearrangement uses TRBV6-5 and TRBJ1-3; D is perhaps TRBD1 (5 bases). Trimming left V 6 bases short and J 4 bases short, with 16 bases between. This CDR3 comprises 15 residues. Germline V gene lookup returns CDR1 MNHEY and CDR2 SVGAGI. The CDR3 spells CASSLQAFSGNTIYF. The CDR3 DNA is TGTGCCAGCAGCCTACAGGCTTTCTCAGGAAACACCATATATTTT.

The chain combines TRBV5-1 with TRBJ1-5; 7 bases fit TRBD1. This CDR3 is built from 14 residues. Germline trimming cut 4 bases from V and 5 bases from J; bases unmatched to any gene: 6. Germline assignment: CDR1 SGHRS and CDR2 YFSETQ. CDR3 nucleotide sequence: TGCGCCAGCAGCGAGACAGGGATTGATCAGCCCCAGCATTTT. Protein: CASSETGIDQPQHF. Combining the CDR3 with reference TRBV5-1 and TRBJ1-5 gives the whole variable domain KAGVTQTPRYLIKTRGQQVTLSCSPISGHRSVSWYQQTPGQGLQFLFEYFSETQRNKGNFPGRFSGRQFSNSRSEMNVSTLELGDSALYLCASSETGIDQPQHFGDGTRLSIL.

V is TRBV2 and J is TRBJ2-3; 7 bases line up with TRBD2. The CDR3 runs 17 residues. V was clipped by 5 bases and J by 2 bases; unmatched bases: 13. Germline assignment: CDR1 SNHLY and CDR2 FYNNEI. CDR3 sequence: CASSTPGGGPYTDTQYF. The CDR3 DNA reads TGTGCCAGCAGTACCCCCGGCGGGGGACCCTACACAGATACGCAGTATTTT.

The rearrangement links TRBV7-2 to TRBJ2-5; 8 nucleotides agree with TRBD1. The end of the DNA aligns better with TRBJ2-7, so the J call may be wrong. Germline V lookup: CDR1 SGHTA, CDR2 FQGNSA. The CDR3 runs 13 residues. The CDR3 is CASSFGQGYEQYF. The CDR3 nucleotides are TGTGCCAGCAGCTTTGGACAGGGCTACGAGCAGTACTTC.

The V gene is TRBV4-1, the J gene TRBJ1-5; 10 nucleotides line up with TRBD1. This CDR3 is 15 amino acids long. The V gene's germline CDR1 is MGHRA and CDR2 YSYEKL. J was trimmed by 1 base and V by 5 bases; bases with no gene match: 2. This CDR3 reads CASSLDRGSNQPQHF. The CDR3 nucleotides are TGCGCCAGCAGCTTGGACAGGGGGAGCAATCAGCCCCAGCATTTT.

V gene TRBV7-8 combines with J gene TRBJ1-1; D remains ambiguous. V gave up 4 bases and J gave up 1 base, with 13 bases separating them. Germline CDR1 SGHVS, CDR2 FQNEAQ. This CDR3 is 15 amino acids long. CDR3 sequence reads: CASSSAGTRNTEAFF. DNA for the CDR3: TGTGCCAGCAGCTCCGCGGGTACTCGGAACACTGAAGCTTTCTTT.

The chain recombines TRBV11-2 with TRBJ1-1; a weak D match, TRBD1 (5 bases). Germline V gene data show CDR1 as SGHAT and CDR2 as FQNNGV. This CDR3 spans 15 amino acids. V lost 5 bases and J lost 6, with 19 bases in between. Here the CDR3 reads CASSEGTGRGAEAFF. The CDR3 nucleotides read TGTGCCAGCAGCGAAGGGACGGGACGCGGGGCTGAAGCTTTCTTT.

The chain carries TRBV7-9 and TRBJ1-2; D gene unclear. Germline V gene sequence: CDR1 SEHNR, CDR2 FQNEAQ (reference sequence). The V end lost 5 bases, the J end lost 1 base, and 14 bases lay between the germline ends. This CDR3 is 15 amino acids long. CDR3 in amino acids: CASSQMVDFNYGYTF. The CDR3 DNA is TGTGCCAGCAGCCAGATGGTAGACTTTAACTATGGCTACACCTTC.

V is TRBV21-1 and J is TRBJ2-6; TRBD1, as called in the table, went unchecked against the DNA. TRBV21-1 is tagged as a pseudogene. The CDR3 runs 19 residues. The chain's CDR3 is CASSIRTGPTPSGANVLTF. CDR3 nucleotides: TGTGCCAGCAGCATACGGACAGGGCCCACCCCATCTGGGGCCAACGTCCTGACTTTC.

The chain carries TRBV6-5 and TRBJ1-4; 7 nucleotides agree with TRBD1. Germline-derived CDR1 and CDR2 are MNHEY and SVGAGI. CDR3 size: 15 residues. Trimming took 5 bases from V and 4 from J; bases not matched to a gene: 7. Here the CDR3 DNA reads TGTGCCAGCAGTAACCGACAGGGCGGTAATGAAAAACTGTTTTTT. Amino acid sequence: CASSNRQGGNEKLFF.

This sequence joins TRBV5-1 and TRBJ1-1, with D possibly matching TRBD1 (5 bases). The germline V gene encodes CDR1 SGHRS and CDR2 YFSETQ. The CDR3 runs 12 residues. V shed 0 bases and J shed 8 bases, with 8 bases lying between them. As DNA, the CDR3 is TGCGCCAGCAGCTTGGTCCAGGGCGAAGCTTTCTTT. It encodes CASSLVQGEAFF.

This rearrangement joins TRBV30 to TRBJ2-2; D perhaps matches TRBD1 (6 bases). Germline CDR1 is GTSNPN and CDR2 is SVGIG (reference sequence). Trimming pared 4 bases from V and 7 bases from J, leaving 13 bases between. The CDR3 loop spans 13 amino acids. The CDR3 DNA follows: TGTGCCTGGAACGCCGCAGGGGTCGGGGAGCTGTTTTTT. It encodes CAWNAAGVGELFF.

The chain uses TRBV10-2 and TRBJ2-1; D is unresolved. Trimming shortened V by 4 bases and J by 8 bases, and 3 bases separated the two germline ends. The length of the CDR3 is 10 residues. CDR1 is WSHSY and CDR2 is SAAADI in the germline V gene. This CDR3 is CASSADEQFF. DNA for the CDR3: TGCGCCAGCAGTGCAGATGAGCAGTTCTTC.

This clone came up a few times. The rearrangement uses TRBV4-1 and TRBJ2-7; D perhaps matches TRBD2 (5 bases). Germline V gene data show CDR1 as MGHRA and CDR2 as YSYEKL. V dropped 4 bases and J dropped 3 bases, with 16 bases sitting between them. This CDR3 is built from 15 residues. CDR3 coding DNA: TGCGCCAGCAGCCTGAGGGTAAACGAACTCTACGAGCAGTACTTC. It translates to CASSLRVNELYEQYF.

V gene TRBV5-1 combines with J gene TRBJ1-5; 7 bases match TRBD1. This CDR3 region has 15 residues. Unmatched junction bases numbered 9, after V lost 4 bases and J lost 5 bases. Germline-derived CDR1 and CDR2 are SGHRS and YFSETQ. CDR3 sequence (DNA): TGCGCCAGCAGCCTGGAAACAGGGGTTCATCAGCCCCAGCATTTT. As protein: CASSLETGVHQPQHF.

In nucleotides, the CDR3 is TGTGCCAGCAGTGATCCGGGGGGCGCCGTCAATGAGCAGTTCTTC. Translation: CASSDPGGAVNEQFF. J is TRBJ2-1 and V is TRBV6-1; D possibly corresponds to TRBD2 (7 bases). V was cut by 3 bases and J by 6 bases, with 15 bases left in between. This CDR3 spans 15 amino acids. Germline V gene data show CDR1 as MNHNS and CDR2 as SASEGT.

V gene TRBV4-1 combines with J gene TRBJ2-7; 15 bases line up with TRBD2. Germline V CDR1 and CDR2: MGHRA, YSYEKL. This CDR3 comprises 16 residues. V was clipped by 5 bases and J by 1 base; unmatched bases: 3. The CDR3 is CASSGLAGGPSYEQYF. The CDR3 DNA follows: TGCGCCAGCAGCGGACTAGCGGGGGGGCCTTCCTACGAGCAGTACTTC.

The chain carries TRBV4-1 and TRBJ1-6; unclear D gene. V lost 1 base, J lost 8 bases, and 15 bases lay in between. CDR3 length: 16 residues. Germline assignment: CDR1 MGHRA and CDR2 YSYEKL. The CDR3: CASSQGEGRWDSPLHF. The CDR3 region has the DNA TGCGCCAGCAGCCAAGGCGAGGGAAGATGGGATTCACCCCTCCACTTT.

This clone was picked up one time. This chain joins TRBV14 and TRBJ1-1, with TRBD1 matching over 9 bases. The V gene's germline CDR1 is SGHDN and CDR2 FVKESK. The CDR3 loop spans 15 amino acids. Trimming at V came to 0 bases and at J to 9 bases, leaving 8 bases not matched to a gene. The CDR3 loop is CASSQDGGTGRKAFF. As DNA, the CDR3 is TGTGCCAGCAGCCAAGATGGCGGGACAGGGCGGAAAGCTTTCTTT.

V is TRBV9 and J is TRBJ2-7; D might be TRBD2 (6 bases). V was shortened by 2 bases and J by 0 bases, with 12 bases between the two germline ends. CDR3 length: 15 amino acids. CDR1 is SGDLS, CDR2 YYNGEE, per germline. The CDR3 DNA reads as TGTGCCAGCAGCGTGGCGGGGACCAGCTCCTACGAGCAGTACTTC. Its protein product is CASSVAGTSSYEQYF.

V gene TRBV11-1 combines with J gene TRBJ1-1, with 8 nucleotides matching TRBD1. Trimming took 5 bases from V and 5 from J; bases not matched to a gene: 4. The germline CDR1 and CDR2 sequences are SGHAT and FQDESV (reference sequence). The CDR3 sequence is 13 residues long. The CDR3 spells CASSKNRGTEAFF. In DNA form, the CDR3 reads TGTGCCAGCAGCAAAAACAGGGGGACTGAAGCTTTCTTT. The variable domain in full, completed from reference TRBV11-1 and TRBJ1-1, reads EAEVAQSPRYKITEKSQAVAFWCDPISGHATLYWYRQILGQGPELLVQFQDESVVDDSQLPKDRFSAERLKGVDSTLKIQPAELGDSAMYLCASSKNRGTEAFFGQGTRLTVV.